A selection of T cell receptor beta chains follows, all from one sample in a study of a mutant IDH1 vaccine in newly diagnosed glioma. No antigen is known for these receptors. Sequencing used immunoSEQ multiplex PCR; TCRdb keeps in-frame clones, though not all of them. The sample consists of roughly 57,000 clones, approximately 91% of them appearing once. Sequencing was performed on PBMCs, taken from a glioma patient whose treatment included an IDH1 peptide vaccine. These receptors were obtained from a man aged 35 to 55 with glioma. CDR3s include the opening cysteine and the closing phenylalanine or tryptophan. The order of the fields is clone size, CDR3 length, J gene, D gene, V gene, CDR3 protein, CDR3 DNA. D genes are given only for firm matches. The size entry is marked missing in some rows and otherwise reads once, few, many or a size class.

. | 16 | TRBJ2-2 | TRBD1 | TRBV7-2 | CASSPASTGVTGELFF | TGTGCCAGCAGCCCAGCCTCCACAGGGGTCACCGGGGAGCTGTTTTTT
. | 16 | TRBJ1-2 | TRBD1 | TRBV11-2 | CASSAPGQGASSGYTF | TGTGCCAGCAGCGCCCCCGGGCAGGGGGCTTCGAGTGGCTACACCTTC
. | 13 | TRBJ2-1 | . | TRBV28 | CASSSVLDNEQFF | TGTGCCAGCAGCTCTGTTTTGGACAATGAGCAGTTCTTC
. | 15 | TRBJ2-3 | . | TRBV5-4 | CASSPGGRVADTQYF | TGTGCCAGCAGCCCCGGGGGTAGGGTCGCAGATACGCAGTATTTT
. | 15 | TRBJ1-2 | . | TRBV2 | CASTRGAGANYGYTF | TGTGCCAGCACCCGGGGGGCAGGTGCTAACTATGGCTACACCTTC
. | 15 | TRBJ2-3 | TRBD2 | TRBV7-2 | CASTQLAALADTQYF | TGTGCCAGCACACAACTAGCGGCCTTGGCGGATACGCAGTATTTT
. | 16 | TRBJ2-6 | . | TRBV5-4 | CASSLGGISGANVLTF | TGTGCCAGCAGCTTGGGCGGGATATCCGGGGCCAACGTCCTGACTTTC
. | 15 | TRBJ2-2 | . | TRBV2 | CASSGVGGDTGELFF | TGTGCCAGCAGTGGGGTAGGGGGTGACACCGGGGAGCTGTTTTTT
. | 16 | TRBJ2-7 | . | TRBV25-1 | CASSWGSLLSSYEQYF | TGTGCCAGCAGCTGGGGCTCGCTTCTTAGCTCCTACGAGCAGTACTTC
. | 16 | TRBJ2-3 | TRBD2 | TRBV7-9 | CASSLYGGGATDTQYF | TGTGCCAGCAGCTTATATGGCGGGGGGGCCACAGATACGCAGTATTTT
. | 14 | TRBJ1-2 | . | TRBV2 | CASSEAWEVSGYTF | TGTGCCAGCAGTGAAGCATGGGAAGTCAGTGGCTACACCTTC
. | 14 | TRBJ1-1 | . | TRBV7-9 | CASSPSTGLTEAFF | TGTGCCAGCAGTCCCAGTACAGGTCTTACTGAAGCTTTCTTT
. | 17 | TRBJ1-2 | TRBD1 | TRBV4-3 | CASSQEERTGEVEGYTF | TGCGCCAGCAGCCAAGAGGAGAGGACAGGGGAAGTAGAAGGCTACACCTTC
once | 15 | TRBJ1-5 | TRBD1 | TRBV19 | CASSGKDRSNQPQHF | TGTGCCAGTAGCGGAAAGGACAGGAGCAATCAGCCCCAGCATTTT
once | 14 | TRBJ2-3 | . | TRBV6-1 | CASSEALLADTQYF | TGTGCCAGCAGTGAAGCGCTACTAGCAGATACGCAGTATTTT
. | 16 | TRBJ2-7 | . | TRBV10-3 | CAISESTRGFTYEQYF | TGTGCCATCAGTGAGTCGACCCGGGGTTTTACCTACGAGCAGTACTTC
once | 13 | TRBJ2-1 | . | TRBV7-2 | CASSSNRVNEQFF | TGTGCCAGCAGCTCGAACAGGGTAAATGAGCAGTTCTTC
. | 14 | TRBJ1-2 | TRBD1 | TRBV6-5 | CASNRDREMGGYTF | TGTGCCAGCAACCGGGACAGGGAAATGGGTGGCTACACCTTC
. | 11 | TRBJ2-2 | . | TRBV29-1 | CSVTHTGELFF | TGCAGCGTTACGCACACCGGGGAGCTGTTTTTT
. | 16 | TRBJ1-2 | TRBD1 | TRBV7-2 | CASSPGGTGVNYGYTF | TGTGCCAGCAGCCCCGGCGGGACAGGGGTTAACTATGGCTACACCTTC
. | 15 | TRBJ1-2 | TRBD1 | TRBV28 | CASSFAGQKNYGYTF | TGTGCCAGCAGTTTCGCGGGACAGAAGAACTATGGCTACACCTTC
. | 16 | TRBJ1-3 | . | TRBV13 | CASSSGLEKTGNTIYF | TGTGCCAGCAGCTCTGGTCTAGAAAAGACTGGAAACACCATATATTTT
. | 12 | TRBJ2-7 | . | TRBV6-6 | CASSYGGREQYF | TGTGCCAGCAGTTACGGGGGTAGAGAGCAGTACTTC
few | 15 | TRBJ1-1 | . | TRBV14 | CASSPRGGVGTEAFF | TGTGCCAGCAGCCCGCGCGGGGGGGTGGGGACTGAAGCTTTCTTT
. | 13 | TRBJ2-5 | . | TRBV6-6 | CASSYRDLETQYF | TGTGCCAGCAGCTACAGGGACCTGGAGACCCAGTACTTC
. | 14 | TRBJ1-5 | . | TRBV4-1 | CASSSRGSNQPQHF | TGCGCCAGCAGCTCGCGGGGAAGCAATCAGCCCCAGCATTTT
. | 15 | TRBJ2-2 | TRBD1 | TRBV28 | CASSPDRVNTGELFF | TGTGCCAGCAGTCCGGACAGGGTAAACACCGGGGAGCTGTTTTTT
. | 15 | TRBJ1-2 | . | TRBV9 | CASSASAGGYYGYTF | TGTGCCAGCAGCGCATCGGCGGGGGGCTACTATGGCTACACCTTC
. | 15 | TRBJ2-1 | . | TRBV29-1 | CSGRGREKTYNEQFF | TGCAGCGGGCGTGGTCGGGAGAAGACCTACAATGAGCAGTTCTTC
. | 13 | TRBJ2-1 | . | TRBV5-1 | CASRPGENNEQFF | TGCGCCAGCCGCCCCGGGGAGAATAATGAGCAGTTCTTC
. | 14 | TRBJ1-3 | . | TRBV4-1 | CASSPGGGGNTIYF | TGCGCCAGCAGCCCGGGGGGAGGTGGAAACACCATATATTTT
. | 13 | TRBJ1-2 | . | TRBV6-1 | CASSKQGEYGYTF | TGTGCCAGCAGTAAACAGGGAGAGTATGGCTACACCTTC
. | 15 | TRBJ1-5 | TRBD1 | TRBV19 | CASRDGQGVGIPQHF | TGTGCCAGTAGGGATGGACAGGGCGTGGGGATTCCCCAGCATTTT
once | 16 | TRBJ2-1 | TRBD2 | TRBV5-1 | CASSLGTSVNYNEQFF | TGCGCCAGCAGCTTGGGGACTAGCGTCAACTACAATGAGCAGTTCTTC
. | 13 | TRBJ2-3 | . | TRBV4-1 | CASSPAGAGPMYF | TGCGCCAGCAGCCCGGCGGGGGCGGGACCTATGTATTTT
. | 14 | TRBJ1-4 | . | TRBV28 | CASSSPGTNEKLFF | TGTGCCAGCAGTTCCCCGGGAACTAATGAAAAACTGTTTTTT
. | 13 | TRBJ2-2 | . | TRBV14 | CASSQVGFGELFF | TGTGCCAGCAGCCAAGTTGGTTTCGGGGAGCTGTTTTTT
. | 13 | TRBJ2-3 | . | TRBV5-1 | CASSSPSTDTQYF | TGCGCCAGCAGCTCACCCAGCACAGATACGCAGTATTTT
few | 15 | TRBJ2-2 | . | TRBV6-4 | CASSDSQASAGELFF | TGTGCCAGCAGTGACTCACAGGCTAGCGCCGGGGAGCTGTTTTTT
. | 16 | TRBJ2-3 | TRBD2 | TRBV5-4 | CASSRPGTSGRDTQYF | TGTGCCAGCAGCCGTCCCGGGACTAGCGGGAGGGATACGCAGTATTTT
. | 14 | TRBJ2-4 | TRBD1 | TRBV9 | CASSSGGAKNIQYF | TGTGCCAGCAGCTCAGGGGGAGCCAAAAACATTCAGTACTTC